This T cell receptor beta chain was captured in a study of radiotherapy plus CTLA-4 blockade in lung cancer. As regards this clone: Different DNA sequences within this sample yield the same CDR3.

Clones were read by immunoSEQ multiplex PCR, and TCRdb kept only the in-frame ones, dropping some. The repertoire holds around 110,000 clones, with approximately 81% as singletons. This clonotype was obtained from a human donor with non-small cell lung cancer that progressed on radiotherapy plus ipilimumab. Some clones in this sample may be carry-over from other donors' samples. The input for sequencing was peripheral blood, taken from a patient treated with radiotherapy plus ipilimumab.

The CDR3: CATETSRSYEQYF. The CDR3, as DNA: TGTGCCACCGAGACTAGTAGGTCCTACGAGCAGTACTTC. V and J are TRBV28 and TRBJ2-7; tentative D call: TRBD2 (6 bases). V was pared by 10 bases and J by 1 base, with 14 bases between. Germline loops: CDR1 MDHEN, CDR2 SYDVKM. The CDR3 runs to 13 residues.